The clone carrying this T cell receptor (beta chain) was detected only a few times. Its antigen remains unknown. Tagging with unique molecular identifiers was a feature of the TCR beta cDNA libraries. Once roughly 0.85 to 11 million T cells were used, about half a million cDNA molecules resulted. MiXCR, applied by TCRdb to the PCR reads, yields one record per CDR3 protein. The sample shows about 770,000 distinct CDR3 sequences, approximately 44% of them seen only once. The sample belongs to a study of post-analysis software for immune sequencing data. CDR3 length: 14 residues. The germline V gene encodes CDR1 MDHEN and CDR2 SYDVKM. The V and J ends lost 11 bases and 6 bases respectively, with 21 bases between them. General study points: People with multiple sclerosis had a significantly lower normalized Chao1 diversity than controls did. Strong co-clustering by F measure was seen for same-batch samples. Several TRBV segments, TRBV5-6, TRBV5-1 and TRBV20-1 among them, were found more frequent in patients than controls.

The genes are TRBV28 and TRBJ2-3; perhaps D is TRBD1 or TRBD2 (5 bases each). This TCR was sampled from a girl aged 5 to 17 with multiple sclerosis. What was sequenced was blood. The CDR3 DNA reads TGTGCCGGCCTGACGGGACCGCACGGGGATACGCAGTATTTT. It is translated as CAGLTGPHGDTQYF.